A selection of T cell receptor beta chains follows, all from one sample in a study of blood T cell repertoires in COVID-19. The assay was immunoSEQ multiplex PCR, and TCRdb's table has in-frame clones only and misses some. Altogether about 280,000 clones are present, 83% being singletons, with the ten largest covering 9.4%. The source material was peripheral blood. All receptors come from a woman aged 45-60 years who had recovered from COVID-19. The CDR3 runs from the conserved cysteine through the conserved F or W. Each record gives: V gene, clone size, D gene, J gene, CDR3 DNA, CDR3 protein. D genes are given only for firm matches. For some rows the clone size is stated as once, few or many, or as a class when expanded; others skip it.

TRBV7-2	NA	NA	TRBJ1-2	TGTGCCAGCAGCTTAGATAAGCTGGGGGCCACCTTC	CASSLDKLGATF
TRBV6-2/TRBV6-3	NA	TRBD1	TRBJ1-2	TGTGCCAGCAGCGCAGGGGGCCTTAACTATGGCTACACCTTC	CASSAGGLNYGYTF
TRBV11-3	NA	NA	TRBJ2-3	TGTGCCAGCAGCTTACGTACAGATACGCAGTATTTT	CASSLRTDTQYF
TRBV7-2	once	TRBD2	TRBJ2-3	TGTGCCAGCAGCCCCAATAGCCCCACCTCTAGCGGGGGGGCCCGAACGCAGTATTTT	CASSPNSPTSSGGARTQYF
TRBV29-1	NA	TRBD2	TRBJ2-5	TGCAGCGTCGGACTAGCGGGAGTTGGAGAGACCCAGTACTTC	CSVGLAGVGETQYF
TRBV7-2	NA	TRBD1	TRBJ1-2	TGTGCCAGCAGCCAATCACCGGGACAGCTAAGCTATGGCTACACCTTC	CASSQSPGQLSYGYTF
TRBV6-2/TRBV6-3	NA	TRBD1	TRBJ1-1	TGTGCCAGCAGTTCCCCGGTGGACAGGCCCCCCAAGGCTTTCTTT	CASSSPVDRPPKAFF
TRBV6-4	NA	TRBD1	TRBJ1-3	TGTGCCAGCAGTGACTGGGGGACAGGTCTTTTCGGAAACACCATATATTTT	CASSDWGTGLFGNTIYF
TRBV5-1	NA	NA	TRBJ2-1	TGCGCCAGCAGCTTGGGACGGGGAAGCTCCTACAATGAGCAGTTCTTC	CASSLGRGSSYNEQFF
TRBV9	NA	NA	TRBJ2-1	TGTGCCAGCAGCGCCACCTCCGGCGGCGGAAATGAGCAGTTCTTC	CASSATSGGGNEQFF
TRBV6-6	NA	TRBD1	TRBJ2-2	TGTGCCAGCAGTTACGGGACAGGGGGCAACACCGGGGAGCTGTTTTTT	CASSYGTGGNTGELFF
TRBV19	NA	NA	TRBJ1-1	TGTGCCAGTAGTAAACCTCGGGAGACTGAAGCTTTCTTT	CASSKPRETEAFF
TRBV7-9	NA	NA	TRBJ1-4	TGTGCCAGCAGCTTAGCCGGGATCCGCCGAGCAACTAATGAAAAACTGTTTTTT	CASSLAGIRRATNEKLFF
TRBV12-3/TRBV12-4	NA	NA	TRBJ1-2	TGTGCCAGCAGCCCGAGGGGGAGCGATGGCTACACCTTC	CASSPRGSDGYTF
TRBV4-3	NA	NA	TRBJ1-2	TGCGCCAGCAGCCAAGATGGGCAGGGCTCGCGGGGCTACACCTTC	CASSQDGQGSRGYTF
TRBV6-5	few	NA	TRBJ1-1	TGTGCCAGCAAAGGAGACCCTTGGAGTGTGACTGAAGCTTTCTTT	CASKGDPWSVTEAFF
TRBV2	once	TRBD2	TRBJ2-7	TGTGCCGGCAAACTCCAAAGCGGGGGCAACGAGCAGTACTTC	CAGKLQSGGNEQYF
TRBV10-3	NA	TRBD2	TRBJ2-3	TGTGCCATCAGTGAGTTAACTAGCGGGGGGGCAAGAGATACGCAGTATTTT	CAISELTSGGARDTQYF
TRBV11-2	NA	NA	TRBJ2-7	TGTGCCAGCACTCTAGCCCCAGTTGATTACGAGCAGTACTTC	CASTLAPVDYEQYF
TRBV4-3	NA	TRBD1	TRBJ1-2	TGCGCCAGCGGGCGACAGGGGGCCAACTATGGCTACACCTTC	CASGRQGANYGYTF
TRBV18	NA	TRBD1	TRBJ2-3	TGTGCCAGCTCCCTGACAGGGGTCCCAGATACGCAGTATTTT	CASSLTGVPDTQYF
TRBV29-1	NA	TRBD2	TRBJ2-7	TGCAGCGTTGGAACGGGCGAGCGGGGGGAGCAGTACTTC	CSVGTGERGEQYF
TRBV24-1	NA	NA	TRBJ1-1	TGTGCCACCAGTGATTCGGGACTACGAGGATCAGCTTTCTTT	CATSDSGLRGSAFF
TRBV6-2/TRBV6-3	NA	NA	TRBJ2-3	TGTGCCAGCATCCCAAACAGGGAACCAGATACGCAGTATTTT	CASIPNREPDTQYF
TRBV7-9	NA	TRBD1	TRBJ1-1	TGTGCCAGCAGCCTCCCCGGGACAGGGAACACTGAAGCTTTCTTT	CASSLPGTGNTEAFF
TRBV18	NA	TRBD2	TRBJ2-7	TGTGCCAGCTCCCGGACTAGCGGGAGTCACGAGCAGTACTTC	CASSRTSGSHEQYF
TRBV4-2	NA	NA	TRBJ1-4	TGTGCCAGCAGCCAAGATCTAGTATTAGGACAGCCCTATGAAAAACTGTTTTTT	CASSQDLVLGQPYEKLFF
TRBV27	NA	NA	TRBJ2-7	TGTGCCAGCAGTAAGGCGACCCGGGGTCGGGACGAGCAGTACTTC	CASSKATRGRDEQYF
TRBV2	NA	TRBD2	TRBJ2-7	TGTGCCAGCAGTGATGCAGGGACGGGAGGGAGCTACGAGCAGTACTTC	CASSDAGTGGSYEQYF
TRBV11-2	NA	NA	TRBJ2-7	TGTGCCAGCAGCCGGACTAACTCCTACGAGCAGTACTTC	CASSRTNSYEQYF
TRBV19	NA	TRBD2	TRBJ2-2	TGTGCCAGTAGGGGGGAGGGTCCTACCGGGGAGCTGTTTTTT	CASRGEGPTGELFF
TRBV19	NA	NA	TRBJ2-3	TGTGCCAGTAGTGAGGAGGCTCGCTATACGCAGTATTTT	CASSEEARYTQYF
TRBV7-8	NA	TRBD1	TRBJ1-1	TGTGCCAGCAGCTCTTACAGGGGGACAGGGGGCAACACTGAAGCTTTCTTT	CASSSYRGTGGNTEAFF
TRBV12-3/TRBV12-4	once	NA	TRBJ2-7	TGTGCCACAACAGGGATGCCGTTCGAGCAGTACTTC	CATTGMPFEQYF
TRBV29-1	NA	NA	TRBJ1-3	TGCAGCGTTGCCTCGCAGGGTGGAGGAAACACCATATATTTT	CSVASQGGGNTIYF
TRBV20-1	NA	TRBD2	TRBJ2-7	TGCAGGGCGGGAGCGGCCTACGAGCAGTACTTC	CRAGAAYEQYF
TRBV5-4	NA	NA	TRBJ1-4	TGTGCCAGCAGCTTGGGGACAGTTAATGAAAAACTGTTTTTT	CASSLGTVNEKLFF
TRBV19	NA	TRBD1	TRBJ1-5	TGTGCCTCCTCCCGGGACAGGGGTAGGAGCAATCAGCCCCAGCATTTT	CASSRDRGRSNQPQHF
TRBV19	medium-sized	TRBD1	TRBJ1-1	TGTGCCAGCAATGACAGGGGCACCGCTGAAGCTTTCTTT	CASNDRGTAEAFF
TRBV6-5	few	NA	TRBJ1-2	TGTGCCAGCAGTTACGGTTATCGTGTTACGGAGGGCTACACCTTC	CASSYGYRVTEGYTF
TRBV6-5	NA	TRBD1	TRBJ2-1	TGTGCCAGCAGTTACACCACAGGGGGGAATGAGCAGTTCTTC	CASSYTTGGNEQFF
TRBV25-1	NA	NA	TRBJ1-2	TGTGCCAGCAGTCCCGGGGACATATACCCTAACTATGGCTACACCTTC	CASSPGDIYPNYGYTF
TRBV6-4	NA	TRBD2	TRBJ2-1	TGTGCCAGCAGTGACACTAGCGGGGGGGAAAATGAGCAGTTCTTC	CASSDTSGGENEQFF
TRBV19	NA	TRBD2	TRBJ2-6	TGTGCCAGTAGTATCGGGAGGGCCAGGCGCCGGTCTGGGGCCAACGTCCTGACTTTC	CASSIGRARRRSGANVLTF
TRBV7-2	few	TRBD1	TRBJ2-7	TGTGCCAGCAGCGGATCCTGGACAGGGGTGACTAAGCAGTACTTC	CASSGSWTGVTKQYF
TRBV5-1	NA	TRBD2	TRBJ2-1	TGCGCCAGCAGCTTGGTAGCGGGGGGATACAATGAGCAGTTCTTC	CASSLVAGGYNEQFF